The source of this TCR beta chain is a study of blood T cell repertoires in COVID-19. Study-wide context: COVID-19 samples, acute and convalescent, were from the United States, Italy and Spain. Sample material is recorded as cDNA or gDNA derived from T cells, B-cell-depleted T cells, or PBMCs.

The length of the CDR3 is 14 residues. Trimming left V 1 base short and J 1 base short, with 8 bases between. CDR1 is PRHDT and CDR2 is FYEKMQ in the germline V gene (reference sequence). TCRdb keeps only in-frame clones here, not all; method: immunoSEQ multiplex PCR. Seen here are about 120,000 clones, 90% observed once, and the top ten hold approximately 3.5%. The sequenced sample was peripheral blood. V gene TRBV13 combines with J gene TRBJ2-7; perhaps TRBD1 as D (7 bases). The receptor's source is a man in his forties or fifties with active COVID-19. CDR3 DNA: TGTGCCAGCAGCTTAGCAGGGGGGTCCTACGAGCAGTACTTC. This gives the protein CASSLAGGSYEQYF.